The entry below describes one T cell receptor beta chain. The sample comes from a study of blood T cell repertoires in COVID-19. Study as a whole: From T cells, B-cell-depleted T cells, or PBMCs came the material, which was cDNA or gDNA.

Original processing methods: Nucleated cell counts were estimated from reference gene primer amplification. Using immunoSEQ multiplex PCR, the repertoire was profiled, and TCRdb retains in-frame clones only, with some absent. The D gene and trimming were derived from the DNA, and the V and J assignments and clone size from that table. Among tens of thousands of clones, just over 90% were seen once, and the ten largest hold 1.5% to 2%. The CDR3 has 15 amino acids. The junction had 4 bases not matched to a gene; V was cut back by 1 base and J by 4 bases. Germline V gene lookup returns CDR1 SGHKS and CDR2 YYEKEE (reference sequence).

The sequence came from a human donor in a cohort sampled during active COVID-19. The sequenced sample was peripheral blood. V usage is TRBV5-5 and J usage is TRBJ2-7, with 11 bases identical to TRBD1. CDR3: CASSLRDRGSYEQYF. CDR3 coding DNA: TGTGCCAGCAGCTTGAGGGACAGGGGGTCGTACGAGCAGTACTTC. Combining the CDR3 with reference TRBV5-5 and TRBJ2-7 gives the whole variable domain DAGVTQSPTHLIKTRGQQVTLRCSPISGHKSVSWYQQVLGQGPQFIFQYYEKEERGRGNFPDRFSARQFPNYSSELNVNALLLGDSALYLCASSLRDRGSYEQYFGPGTRLTVT.